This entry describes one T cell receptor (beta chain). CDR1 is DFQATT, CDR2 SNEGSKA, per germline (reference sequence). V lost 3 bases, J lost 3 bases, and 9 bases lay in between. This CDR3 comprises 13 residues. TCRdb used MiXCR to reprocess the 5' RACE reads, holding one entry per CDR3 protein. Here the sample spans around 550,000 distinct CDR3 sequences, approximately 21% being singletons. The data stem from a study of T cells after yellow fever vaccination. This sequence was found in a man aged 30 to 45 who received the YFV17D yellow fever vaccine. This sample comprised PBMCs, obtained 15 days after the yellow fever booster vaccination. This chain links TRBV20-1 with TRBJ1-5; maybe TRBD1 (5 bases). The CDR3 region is CSASQGYNQPQHF. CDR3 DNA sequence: TGCAGTGCTAGCCAGGGCTACAATCAGCCCCAGCATTTT.